These 29 T cell receptor beta chains were sequenced from one sample in a study of breast tumors, draining lymph nodes, adjacent tissues (dated by TCRdb to 2016 to 2018). The library was obtained by multiplex PCR. The sample was run on an Illumina HiSeq 2000. Through fastp at Q25 and MiXCR, TCRdb rebuilt clones from the public reads, retaining in-frame beta chains. Entries are consolidated by CDR3 protein sequence, retaining the most common genes and DNA. This sample has approximately 7,600 distinct CDR3 sequences in its table, and around 74% of those were observed once. Together, the top ten hold under 55% of the sample. The sequenced sample consisted of tumor-adjacent breast tissue. These receptors originate from a female donor with breast cancer. Some clones in this sample may be carry-over from other donors' samples.

This clonotype has ten or more counts. This chain links TRBV11-2 with TRBJ2-1; TRBD2 might be the D (6 bases). The CDR3 is 15 amino acids. CDR1 is SGHAT, CDR2 FQNNGV, per germline. V lost 5 bases and J lost 10, with 21 bases in between. CDR3 amino acids: CASSPIRDSLYEQFF. The CDR3 nucleotides are TGTGCCAGCAGCCCGATCCGGGACTCCCTCTACGAGCAGTTCTTC.

This chain links TRBV7-2 with TRBJ2-1; TRBD2 aligns across 10 bases. The CDR3 runs to 15 residues. Germline CDR1 SGHTA, CDR2 FQGNSA. Germline trimming cut 4 bases from V and 5 bases from J; bases unmatched to any gene: 5. The CDR3 sequence is CASSSLAGVNNEQFF. CDR3 DNA: TGTGCCAGCAGCTCCCTAGCGGGAGTGAACAATGAGCAGTTCTTC.

This sequence joins TRBV11-3 and TRBJ2-7; maybe TRBD2 (5 bases). CDR3 length: 15 residues. Trimming took off 2 bases at V and 2 bases at J, with 13 bases between the two ends. Germline V gene lookup returns CDR1 SGHNT and CDR2 YENEEA. CDR3 DNA: TGTGCCAGCAGCTTAAAAACGGGATCTACCTACGAGCAGTACTTC. Encoded protein: CASSLKTGSTYEQYF.

CDR3 in amino acids: CASSFGLAGGTNGNTQYF. CDR3 DNA: TGTGCCAGCAGCTTCGGACTAGCGGGAGGGACGAATGGAAATACGCAGTATTTT. V usage is TRBV7-9 and J usage is TRBJ2-3; 15 bases align to TRBD2. After removal of 3 bases from V and 7 bases from J, the junction contained 11 bases not matched to a gene. The germline V gene has CDR1 SEHNR and CDR2 FQNEAQ (reference sequence). The CDR3 runs to 18 residues.

The chain has TRBV5-1 and TRBJ2-7; D may correspond to TRBD1 or TRBD2 (5 bases each). Trimming took 1 base from V and 0 from J, leaving 20 bases between them. Germline lookup yields CDR1 SGHRS and CDR2 YFSETQ. The CDR3 totals 18 residues. The CDR3 nucleotides are TGCGCCAGCAGCTTGTCTCCAGGGACGGGTTACAGCTCCTACGAGCAGTACTTC. It is translated as CASSLSPGTGYSSYEQYF.

In DNA, the CDR3 is TGTGCCAGCAGCTGGCTAGCGGGGGGGAGCGATGAGCAGTTCTTC. It encodes CASSWLAGGSDEQFF. The chain carries TRBV7-2 and TRBJ2-1, with 12 bases matching TRBD2. This CDR3 contains 15 residues. From germline, CDR1 is SGHTA and CDR2 FQGNSA. V shed 4 bases and J 8 bases; nucleotides not matched to a gene: 6.

This sequence joins TRBV3-1 and TRBJ1-3; TRBD1 matches at 7 bases. The germline gives CDR1 LGHDT, CDR2 YNNKEL (reference sequence). The CDR3 covers 15 residues. With V trimmed by 4 bases and J by 12 bases, 15 bases remained unmatched. The CDR3 DNA reads TGTGCCAGCAGCCGGGGACAGTTACTGGATCAAGGCATATATTTT. Its translation: CASSRGQLLDQGIYF.

This sequence joins TRBV7-2 and TRBJ2-5; D unclear. Trimming removed 4 bases from V and 5 bases from J, with 5 bases in between. This CDR3 comprises 11 residues. Germline V gene data show CDR1 as SGHTA and CDR2 as FQGNSA. This chain's CDR3 is CASSSTETQYF. The CDR3 DNA reads as TGTGCCAGCAGCTCTACGGAGACCCAGTACTTC.

This chain links TRBV20-1 with TRBJ2-7; 9 nucleotides agree with TRBD2. Trimming cost V 3 bases and J 2 bases; bases outside gene matches: 5. CDR1 DFQATT and CDR2 SNEGSKA come from the germline V gene (reference sequence). The CDR3 covers 14 residues. The CDR3 DNA follows: TGCAGTGCTAGGACTAGCGGATCTACCTACGAGCAGTACTTC. Protein sequence: CSARTSGSTYEQYF.

This clonotype is labeled as medium-sized. The V gene is TRBV7-2, the J gene TRBJ2-5; D remains unclear. The CDR3 spans 16 residues. Looked up from germline, CDR1 is SGHTA and CDR2 is FQGNSA. The ends were cut back, 3 bases at V and 0 bases at J, with 14 bases in the middle. The CDR3 nucleotides read TGTGCCAGCAGCTTGGTTTCACTTCGATACCAAGAGACCCAGTACTTC. Amino acids: CASSLVSLRYQETQYF.

The chain couples TRBV2 to TRBJ2-3; TRBD1 might be the D (6 bases). The CDR3 sequence is 15 residues long. Germline lookup yields CDR1 SNHLY and CDR2 FYNNEI. V shed 2 bases and J shed 0 bases, with 9 bases lying between them. In DNA form, the CDR3 reads TGTGCCAGCAGTGAACCGGGACATAGCACAGATACGCAGTATTTT. Protein: CASSEPGHSTDTQYF.

The chain links TRBV9 to TRBJ2-1; D is undetermined. Germline V gene sequence: CDR1 SGDLS, CDR2 YYNGEE. The V end was cut by 2 bases, the J end by 4 bases, with 13 bases between. The CDR3 covers 15 residues. Written as DNA, the CDR3 is TGTGCCAGCAGCGTGAAGGCCGGCGGATACAATGAGCAGTTCTTC. Translation: CASSVKAGGYNEQFF.

The J gene is TRBJ2-1, the V gene TRBV27; TRBD1 might be the D (6 bases). Trimming shortened V by 1 base and J by 2 bases, and 12 bases separated the two germline ends. CDR3 length: 16 residues. CDR1 is MNHEY and CDR2 is SMNVEV in the germline V gene (reference sequence). The DNA of the CDR3 is TGTGCCAGCAGTTTATTAAGCAGGGGCCCCTACAATGAGCAGTTCTTC. Protein sequence: CASSLLSRGPYNEQFF.

This sequence joins TRBV29-1 and TRBJ2-5, with D tentatively TRBD1 (5 bases). The germline V gene encodes CDR1 SQVTM and CDR2 ANQGSEA. This CDR3 is 13 amino acids long. Trimming pared 2 bases from V and 4 bases from J, leaving 11 bases between. DNA for the CDR3: TGCAGCGTTGAATTCAGGGTCCCAGAGACCCAGTACTTC. This codes for CSVEFRVPETQYF.

This clonotype was observed many times. The chain has TRBV12-3 or TRBV12-4 and TRBJ2-1; D may be TRBD1 (6 bases). The CDR3 has 14 amino acids. The V end lost 2 bases, the J end lost 9 bases, and 14 bases lay between the germline ends. CDR3 region: CASSLLGAGVEQFF. CDR3 bases: TGTGCCAGCAGTTTACTGGGGGCCGGGGTTGAGCAGTTCTTC.

The chain carries TRBV7-2 and TRBJ2-1; TRBD2 matches at 7 bases. This CDR3 contains 17 residues. The trim removed 5 bases at V and 0 bases at J, leaving 10 bases unmatched. Germline loops: CDR1 SGHTA, CDR2 FQGNSA. The CDR3 bases are TGTGCCAGCAGCCGCCCAGTGGGAGGGCCCTCCTACAATGAGCAGTTCTTC. Translating gives CASSRPVGGPSYNEQFF.

This chain joins TRBV20-1 and TRBJ2-7; 8 bases agree with TRBD1. The V gene end was trimmed by 0 bases and the J gene end by 4 bases; junction bases not matched to a gene: 5. CDR1 is DFQATT, CDR2 SNEGSKA, per germline (reference sequence). This CDR3 has 14 residues. The CDR3 loop is CSARDFTGGYEQYF. For the CDR3, the DNA is TGCAGTGCTAGAGATTTTACAGGGGGGTACGAGCAGTACTTC.

A note on this clonotype: The junction shows a germline mismatch at one end, possibly a read error. The chain combines TRBV9 with TRBJ1-4; D uncertain. There are 15 residues in the CDR3. CDR1 SGDLS and CDR2 YYNGEE come from the germline V gene. The CDR3 coding sequence is TGTGCCAGCAGCGTAGCATCTGCAACTAATGAAGAACTGTTTTTT. This gives the protein CASSVASATNEELFF.

On this clonotype: Since no conserved phenylalanine or tryptophan closes the CDR3, a read error is the likely cause. The chain employs TRBV2 and TRBJ1-1, with D unclear. The germline V gene has CDR1 SNHLY and CDR2 FYNNEI. The CDR3 consists of 15 residues. Trimming took off 4 bases at V and 1 base at J, with 13 bases between the two ends. The CDR3 DNA reads as TGTGCCAGCAGTGGACTTGACGTAGAGAACACTGAAGCTTTCGTT. Protein: CASSGLDVENTEAFV.

This clonotype was found a few times. The missing conserved phenylalanine or tryptophan at the end of this CDR3 makes a read error likely. The V and J genes are TRBV5-4 and TRBJ2-7, with TRBD2 as a possible D gene (6 bases). From germline, CDR1 is SGHNT and CDR2 YYREEE (reference sequence). The V gene lost 0 bases and the J gene lost 3 bases, with 7 bases spanning the gap. The CDR3 length is 13 residues. The CDR3: CASSLVGGYEQYL. CDR3 coding DNA: TGTGCCAGCAGCTTGGTGGGGGGCTACGAGCAGTACCTC.

For the CDR3, the DNA is TGTGCCAGCACGCTTGGAGGGACTAGCACAGATACGCAGTATTTT. Protein product: CASTLGGTSTDTQYF. The V gene is TRBV11-2, the J gene TRBJ2-3; D is possibly TRBD2 (6 bases). This CDR3 comprises 15 residues. V lost 7 bases and J lost 0, with 14 bases in between. Germline-derived CDR1 and CDR2 are SGHAT and FQNNGV.

The CDR3 DNA is TGCAGTGCTAGAGTCCTAGACAGAAGTACGCAGTATTTT. Its protein product is CSARVLDRSTQYF. This rearrangement joins TRBV20-1 to TRBJ2-3, with TRBD1 as a possible D gene (5 bases). Germline values: CDR1 DFQATT, CDR2 SNEGSKA (reference sequence). V was shortened by 1 base and J by 8 bases, with 13 bases between the two germline ends. The CDR3 sequence is 13 residues long.

The V gene is TRBV7-2, the J gene TRBJ1-5, with D maybe TRBD1 (5 bases). The CDR3 contains 14 residues. The germline V gene encodes CDR1 SGHTA and CDR2 FQGNSA. Trimming took 4 bases from V and 1 from J, leaving 8 bases between them. CDR3 DNA sequence: TGTGCCAGCAGCTCCGGACACAGCAATCAGCCCCAGCATTTT. Translation gives CASSSGHSNQPQHF.

V gene TRBV29-1 combines with J gene TRBJ2-3; possibly TRBD2 for D (5 bases). V was clipped by 5 bases and J by 0 bases, with 9 bases between them. Germline V gene sequence: CDR1 SQVTM, CDR2 ANQGSEA. This CDR3 spans 13 amino acids. The CDR3 region is CSVSGGSTDTQYF. DNA for the CDR3: TGCAGCGTTAGCGGCGGGAGCACAGATACGCAGTATTTT.

V gene TRBV15 combines with J gene TRBJ2-1; 8 nucleotides agree with TRBD2. The CDR3 has 16 residues. Germline assignment: CDR1 LNHNV and CDR2 YYDKDF (reference sequence). The junction had 6 bases not matched to a gene; V was cut back by 3 bases and J by 2 bases. CDR3 in amino acids: CATSRDLSGAYNEQFF. As DNA, the CDR3 is TGTGCCACCAGCAGGGACCTTAGCGGGGCCTACAATGAGCAGTTCTTC.

CDR3 sequence reads: CASIKIQGGNSPLHF. The CDR3 bases are TGTGCCAGCATAAAGATACAGGGTGGTAATTCACCCCTCCACTTT. The rearrangement joins TRBV2 to TRBJ1-6; D is possibly TRBD1 (6 bases). Germline V CDR1 and CDR2: SNHLY, FYNNEI. Trimming took 7 bases from V and 6 from J, leaving 16 bases between them. CDR3 length equals 15 residues.

V gene TRBV27 combines with J gene TRBJ2-3, with 12 nucleotides matching TRBD2. Germline V gene data show CDR1 as MNHEY and CDR2 as SMNVEV (reference sequence). V was pared by 5 bases and J by 3 bases, with 6 bases of the junction left unmatched. The CDR3 length is 16 residues. CDR3 sequence: CASSPETSGRTDTQYF. DNA of the CDR3: TGTGCCAGCAGTCCCGAGACTAGCGGGAGAACAGATACGCAGTATTTT.

In this sample, this clonotype is medium-sized (0.01 to 0.1%). The chain uses TRBV27 and TRBJ2-7; 9 positions agree with TRBD2. Trimming removed 5 bases from V and 3 bases from J; junction bases left unmatched: 8. Germline V gene sequence: CDR1 MNHEY, CDR2 SMNVEV (reference sequence). The CDR3 is 15 residues long. CDR3 in DNA: TGTGCCAGCAGTCCGCTAGCGGGAACCCTCTACGAGCAGTACTTC. Amino acids: CASSPLAGTLYEQYF.

The chain couples TRBV19 to TRBJ2-2, with D perhaps TRBD1 (6 bases). The ends were cut back, 7 bases at V and 4 bases at J, with 13 bases in the middle. This CDR3 comprises 14 residues. Germline assignment: CDR1 LNHDA and CDR2 SQIVND (reference sequence). The CDR3 loop is CASTPGQSTGELFF. CDR3 coding DNA: TGTGCCAGTACCCCCGGACAGAGCACCGGGGAGCTGTTTTTT.